This TCR beta chain was observed in a study of blood T cell repertoires in COVID-19. This clone was recorded only once. The trim removed 3 bases at V and 1 base at J, leaving 3 bases unmatched. CDR3 length equals 15 residues. CDR1 is MNHNS, CDR2 SASEGT, per germline. The repertoire was sequenced with immunoSEQ multiplex PCR; TCRdb's copy has only in-frame clones and lacks some. Here the sample spans about 48,000 clones, approximately 80% being singletons. The receptor's source is a human donor with active or convalescent COVID-19. The donor label of this sample is uncertain. The chain couples TRBV6-1 to TRBJ2-7; TRBD2 aligns across 10 bases. Source material: peripheral blood. CDR3 sequence (DNA): TGTGCCAGCAGTGACACTAGCGGGAAATCCTACGAGCAGTACTTC. Translation: CASSDTSGKSYEQYF.